Listed here are 14 T cell receptor beta chains from one sample, sequenced in a study of T cell clonotyping in hematopoietic cell transplantation. Sequencing used immunoSEQ multiplex PCR; TCRdb keeps in-frame clones, though not all of them. The data contain some 30,000 clones, 90% to 95% of them seen just once; the ten biggest clones take up around 10%. The source was PBMCs, collected 100 days after allogeneic stem cell transplant. These receptors originate from a female patient aged 45 to 65 who had an allogeneic stem cell transplant from a related donor, so the T cells may come from the graft donor. Some clones in this sample may be carry-over from other donors' samples.

The V and J genes are TRBV9 and TRBJ1-2; 8 bases line up with TRBD1. CDR1 SGDLS and CDR2 YYNGEE come from the germline V gene. Germline trimming cut 4 bases from V and 4 bases from J; bases unmatched to any gene: 6. This CDR3 has 14 residues. The CDR3 DNA reads TGTGCCAGCAGCCTGGGGCAGGGGGCCTATGGCTACACCTTC. As protein: CASSLGQGAYGYTF.

This clone was found once. V usage is TRBV15 and J usage is TRBJ1-6; D uncertain. V was clipped by 5 bases and J by 10 bases, with 15 bases between them. Germline V gene data show CDR1 as LNHNV and CDR2 as YYDKDF (reference sequence). The CDR3 runs to 14 residues. The CDR3 spells CATSPRRADSPLHF. CDR3 coding DNA: TGTGCCACCAGCCCGCGGCGGGCTGACTCACCCCTCCACTTT.

This rearrangement joins TRBV5-6 to TRBJ2-1; possibly TRBD1 or TRBD2 for D (5 bases each). The CDR3 consists of 15 residues. Germline V lookup: CDR1 SGHDT, CDR2 YYEEEE. V lost 7 bases and J lost 0, with 14 bases in between. The chain's CDR3 is CASSAGTTSYNEQFF. CDR3 DNA sequence: TGTGCCAGCTCGGCCGGGACCACCTCCTACAATGAGCAGTTCTTC.

The chain recombines TRBV11-2 with TRBJ1-6; D may be TRBD1 (6 bases). From germline, CDR1 is SGHAT and CDR2 FQNNGV. Deletions cut 2 bases from V and 8 bases from J, with 13 bases between. This CDR3 has 15 amino acids. CDR3 amino acids: CASSLPQGSDSPLHF. DNA of the CDR3: TGTGCCAGCAGCTTACCTCAGGGGAGCGATTCACCCCTCCACTTT.

This chain links TRBV7-6 with TRBJ2-1; D is undetermined. Trimming removed 1 base from V and 8 bases from J, with 9 bases in between. The CDR3 spans 13 residues. The germline CDR1 and CDR2 sequences are SGHVS and FNYEAQ. The CDR3 here is CASSLELGDEQFF. As DNA, the CDR3 is TGTGCCAGCAGCTTAGAATTAGGCGATGAGCAGTTCTTC.

The chain is built from TRBV2 and TRBJ1-6; 9 nucleotides line up with TRBD1. Germline V gene data show CDR1 as SNHLY and CDR2 as FYNNEI. With 6 bases clipped from V and 9 bases from J, the junction kept 9 bases outside the gene matches. The CDR3 runs 15 residues. The CDR3 loop is CASSPNRGQGSPLHF. CDR3 nucleotides: TGTGCCAGCAGCCCTAACAGGGGGCAAGGTTCACCCCTCCACTTT.

CDR3 sequence reads: CASSQDLTSGEVGGYTF. As DNA, the CDR3 is TGCGCCAGCAGCCAAGATTTAACATCTGGGGAAGTGGGAGGCTACACCTTC. The chain employs TRBV4-1 and TRBJ1-2; D not certain. The CDR3 is 17 amino acids. CDR1 and CDR2 from the germline V gene are MGHRA and YSYEKL. Trimming left V 0 bases short and J 8 bases short, with 22 bases between.

The V and J genes are TRBV6-1 and TRBJ1-1; D is uncertain. The CDR3 loop spans 14 amino acids. The ends were cut back, 0 bases at V and 4 bases at J, with 9 bases in the middle. The germline gives CDR1 MNHNS, CDR2 SASEGT. The CDR3 sequence: CASSEAREGTEAFF. CDR3 coding DNA: TGTGCCAGCAGTGAAGCGAGGGAGGGCACTGAAGCTTTCTTT.

The V and J genes are TRBV7-2 and TRBJ2-3; D is undetermined. Trimming took off 3 bases at V and 14 bases at J, with 15 bases between the two ends. The CDR3 sequence is 12 residues long. The germline V gene has CDR1 SGHTA and CDR2 FQGNSA. CDR3 sequence (DNA): TGTGCCAGCAGCTTCGGCATCCTGGGATGGTATTTT. The encoded protein is CASSFGILGWYF.

V usage is TRBV9 and J usage is TRBJ2-1, with 7 bases fitting TRBD2. With V trimmed by 0 bases and J by 4 bases, 7 bases remained unmatched. Germline V lookup: CDR1 SGDLS, CDR2 YYNGEE. This CDR3 is built from 16 residues. This CDR3 is CASSVDLSGAYNEQFF. DNA for the CDR3: TGTGCCAGCAGCGTAGACTTGAGCGGGGCTTACAATGAGCAGTTCTTC.

The J gene is TRBJ1-3, the V gene TRBV19, with D possibly TRBD1 on 5 matching bases. This CDR3 contains 17 residues. From germline, CDR1 is LNHDA and CDR2 SQIVND (reference sequence). The V end lost 7 bases, the J end lost 0 bases, and 19 bases lay between the germline ends. CDR3 sequence (DNA): TGTGCCAGTACTATCTCCTCGCAGGGATTCTCTGGAAACACCATATATTTT. This codes for CASTISSQGFSGNTIYF.

Here the CDR3 reads CASSSRGRSGRADEQYF. CDR3 nucleotide sequence: TGTGCCAGCAGTTCCCGAGGGAGGAGCGGGAGAGCGGACGAGCAGTACTTC. This chain joins TRBV7-8 and TRBJ2-7; 8 positions agree with TRBD2. This CDR3 is 17 amino acids long. The germline V gene has CDR1 SGHVS and CDR2 FQNEAQ. Losses at the gene ends were 6 bases for V and 5 bases for J; bases not matched to a gene: 18. Based on the CDR3 plus reference TRBV7-8 and TRBJ2-7, the full variable domain is GAGVSQSPRYKVAKRGQDVALRCDPISGHVSLFWYQQALGQGPEFLTYFQNEAQLDKSGLPSDRFFAERPEGSVSTLKIQRTQQEDSAVYLCASSSRGRSGRADEQYFGPGTRLTVT.

The chain uses TRBV7-3 and TRBJ2-1; D is tentatively TRBD1 or TRBD2 (5 bases each). This CDR3 comprises 15 residues. The germline gives CDR1 SGHTA, CDR2 FQGTGA. V was trimmed by 4 bases and J by 8 bases, leaving 18 bases between them. Here the CDR3 DNA reads TGTGCCAGCAGCTCCCAGGACCGTGGGGACCATGAGCAGTTCTTC. Protein sequence: CASSSQDRGDHEQFF.

The chain combines TRBV6-5 with TRBJ1-6; D unresolved. Germline assignment: CDR1 MNHEY and CDR2 SVGAGI. The V gene lost 5 bases and the J gene lost 8 bases, with 13 bases spanning the gap. The CDR3 loop spans 14 amino acids. Written as DNA, the CDR3 is TGTGCCAGCAGTGCGGAAAGGGTCTATTCACCCCTCCACTTT. This sequence encodes CASSAERVYSPLHF.